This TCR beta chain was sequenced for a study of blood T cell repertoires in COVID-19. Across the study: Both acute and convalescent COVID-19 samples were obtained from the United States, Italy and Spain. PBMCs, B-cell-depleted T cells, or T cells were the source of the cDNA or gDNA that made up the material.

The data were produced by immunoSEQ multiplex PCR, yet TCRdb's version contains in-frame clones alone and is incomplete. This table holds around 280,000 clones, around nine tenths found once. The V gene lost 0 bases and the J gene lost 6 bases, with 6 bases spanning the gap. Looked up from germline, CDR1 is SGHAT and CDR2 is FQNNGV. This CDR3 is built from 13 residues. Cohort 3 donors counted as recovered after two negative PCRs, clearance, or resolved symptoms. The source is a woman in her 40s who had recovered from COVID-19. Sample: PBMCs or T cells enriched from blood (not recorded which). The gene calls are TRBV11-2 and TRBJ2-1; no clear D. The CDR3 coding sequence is TGTGCCAGCAGCTTAGATCGCAGCAATGAGCAGTTCTTC. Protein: CASSLDRSNEQFF.